These 14 T cell receptor beta chains originate from one sample sequenced in a study of shared clonotypes between healthy human individuals. Sequencing was performed with immunoSEQ multiplex PCR; in TCRdb, only in-frame clones are kept and a portion is missing. The repertoire holds fewer than 3 million clones, with under 95% as singletons. The sample consisted of naive CD4+ T cells from PBMCs. Documented subset: CD45RA+ positively selected. The receptors derive from a man between 18 and 29 years old in good health. Some clones in this sample may be carry-over from other donors' samples.

This chain connects TRBV5-1 to TRBJ2-5; 16 bases fit TRBD2. Germline V gene data show CDR1 as SGHRS and CDR2 as YFSETQ. Germline trimming cut 2 bases from V and 3 bases from J; bases unmatched to any gene: 4. The CDR3 is 17 residues long. The CDR3 coding sequence is TGCGCCAGCAGCTTAGGAGGGACTAGCGGGAGGGAAGAGACCCAGTACTTC. This sequence encodes CASSLGGTSGREETQYF.

This clone was detected once. The sample contains more than one DNA sequence encoding this CDR3. The chain recombines TRBV18 with TRBJ2-5; unclear D gene. Germline V CDR1 and CDR2: KGHSH, LQKENI. The CDR3 spans 13 residues. Trimming pared 2 bases from V and 2 bases from J, leaving 6 bases between. CDR3 in DNA: TGTGCCAGCTCACCAGGCCAGCAAGAGACCCAGTACTTC. Translating it yields CASSPGQQETQYF.

For this clone: Other DNA sequences in this sample translate to the same CDR3. J is TRBJ1-1 and V is TRBV9; D not resolved. The V end was cut by 0 bases, the J end by 2 bases, with 11 bases between. The germline gives CDR1 SGDLS, CDR2 YYNGEE. This CDR3 spans 15 amino acids. As DNA, the CDR3 is TGTGCCAGCAGCGTAGATCCAGGTTTAAACACTGAAGCTTTCTTT. Translating it yields CASSVDPGLNTEAFF.

The chain links TRBV28 to TRBJ1-5; D call uncertain. Trimming cost V 5 bases and J 2 bases, with 10 bases left between them. The CDR3 is 14 residues long. Germline values: CDR1 MDHEN, CDR2 SYDVKM. The CDR3 DNA reads TGTGCCAGCAGTAGGGAGGGTGGCAATCAGCCCCAGCATTTT. Amino acid sequence: CASSREGGNQPQHF.

This clone is a singleton in its sample. At the DNA level, this CDR3 is encoded by other sequences in the same sample as well. The genes are TRBV18 and TRBJ1-1; no firm D call. CDR3 length equals 13 residues. V was trimmed by 0 bases and J by 3 bases, leaving 5 bases between them. Germline loops: CDR1 KGHSH, CDR2 LQKENI. This chain's CDR3 is CASSPPSYTEAFF. The CDR3, as DNA: TGTGCCAGCTCACCACCGTCGTACACTGAAGCTTTCTTT.

A note on this clone: Additional DNA sequences in this sample encode the identical CDR3. This chain joins TRBV5-6 and TRBJ2-3, with a weak D call TRBD1 (5 bases). With 0 bases removed from V and 2 bases from J, the gap between germline ends came to 7 bases. CDR1 SGHDT and CDR2 YYEEEE come from the germline V gene. The CDR3 consists of 14 residues. Here the CDR3 reads CASSLAGSTDTQYF. CDR3 in DNA: TGTGCCAGCAGCTTGGCAGGGTCCACAGATACGCAGTATTTT.

The rearrangement links TRBV18 to TRBJ1-5; no firm D call. The germline V gene encodes CDR1 KGHSH and CDR2 LQKENI. The V end lost 9 bases, the J end lost 0 bases, and 15 bases lay between the germline ends. The CDR3 spans 15 residues. The CDR3 nucleotides are TGTGCCAGTTCCCCCCCGGGCGATAGCAATCAGCCCCAGCATTTT. It is translated as CASSPPGDSNQPQHF.

The chain carries TRBV7-8 and TRBJ1-2, with a weak D call TRBD1 (6 bases). The V end lost 5 bases, the J end lost 2 bases, and 21 bases lay between the germline ends. Germline V gene sequence: CDR1 SGHVS, CDR2 FQNEAQ. The CDR3 extends over 17 amino acids. The CDR3 DNA reads as TGTGCCAGCAGCCATTTCCCTGGGGGCACCAGAAACTATGGCTACACCTTC. It translates to CASSHFPGGTRNYGYTF.

The J gene is TRBJ2-3, the V gene TRBV29-1, with D possibly called TRBD1 or TRBD2 (5 bases each). Deletions cut 7 bases from V and 2 bases from J, with 10 bases between. This CDR3 is built from 12 residues. Germline lookup yields CDR1 SQVTM and CDR2 ANQGSEA. DNA for the CDR3: TGCAGCGGGGGGTCTTTCACAGATACGCAGTATTTT. Amino acids: CSGGSFTDTQYF.

In this sample, this clone turned up once. The same CDR3 arises from other DNA sequences in this sample as well. V gene TRBV5-1 combines with J gene TRBJ2-2; D unclear. Germline-derived CDR1 and CDR2 are SGHRS and YFSETQ. CDR3 size: 14 residues. The ends were cut back, 0 bases at V and 5 bases at J, with 8 bases in the middle. The CDR3 DNA is TGCGCCAGCAGCTTGGGAACGTCTACCGGGGAGCTGTTTTTT. This sequence encodes CASSLGTSTGELFF.

The count of this clone is one. The same CDR3 arises from other DNA sequences in this sample as well. The gene calls are TRBV5-1 and TRBJ2-1; weak D call: TRBD1 (5 bases). V lost 0 bases and J lost 7, with 8 bases in between. The CDR3 runs to 13 residues. From germline, CDR1 is SGHRS and CDR2 YFSETQ. This CDR3 is CASSLGQGNEQFF. CDR3 nucleotides: TGCGCCAGCAGCTTGGGGCAGGGAAATGAGCAGTTCTTC.

A word on this clone: Different DNA sequences within this sample yield the same CDR3. The V gene is TRBV5-1, the J gene TRBJ2-7, with D uncertain. The CDR3 spans 14 residues. V gave up 0 bases and J gave up 4 bases, with 11 bases separating them. Germline values: CDR1 SGHRS, CDR2 YFSETQ. The CDR3 DNA is TGCGCCAGCAGCTTGGAGGCAGGAACGTACGAGCAGTACTTC. Translating gives CASSLEAGTYEQYF.

The chain couples TRBV5-6 to TRBJ2-1; 11 nucleotides agree with TRBD2. The trim removed 5 bases at V and 0 bases at J, leaving 13 bases unmatched. CDR1 is SGHDT, CDR2 YYEEEE, per germline. The CDR3 runs to 19 residues. CDR3 sequence reads: CASSSPGLADRSSYNEQFF. CDR3 nucleotides: TGTGCCAGCAGTTCGCCGGGACTAGCGGACCGGAGCTCCTACAATGAGCAGTTCTTC.

In DNA, the CDR3 is TGTGCCAGCAGCTCACGGACTAGCGGGAGTTTCTACGAGCAGTACTTC. Its protein product is CASSSRTSGSFYEQYF. The chain employs TRBV5-4 and TRBJ2-7; 13 bases are a match to TRBD2. This CDR3 has 16 amino acids. Germline CDR1 reads SGHNT; CDR2 reads YYREEE (reference sequence). Germline trimming cut 3 bases from V and 3 bases from J; bases unmatched to any gene: 6. Using reference TRBV5-4 and TRBJ2-7 for the parts outside the CDR3, the full variable domain is ETGVTQSPTHLIKTRGQQVTLRCSSQSGHNTVSWYQQALGQGPQFIFQYYREEENGRGNFPPRFSGLQFPNYSSELNVNALELDDSALYLCASSSRTSGSFYEQYFGPGTRLTVT.